This T cell receptor (beta chain) was identified in a study of CD8+ T cells in alopecia areata. cDNA serving as the sequencing template came from extracted, reverse transcribed RNA. Clones were sequenced by immunoSEQ multiplex PCR, and TCRdb holds only the in-frame ones, with some missing. The sample includes 65,000 to 90,000 clones, 45% to 60% of them seen just once. Germline V CDR1 and CDR2: MNHEY, SVGAGI. The CDR3 loop spans 15 amino acids. The germline V and J ends were trimmed by 1 base and 5 bases, with 15 bases remaining between them. Sequencing input: NKG2D-high CD8+ T cells sorted from blood. The TCR originated in a human donor with alopecia areata. This chain uses TRBV6-5 with TRBJ2-7; tentatively, D is TRBD2 (5 bases). The CDR3 loop is CASSYYALRRDEQYF. The CDR3 bases are TGTGCCAGCAGTTACTACGCCCTTCGGCGGGACGAGCAGTACTTC.